The present TCR beta chain was sequenced within a study of STAT5B mutations in CD4+ large granular lymphocyte leukemia. General study points: CD4-sorted patient repertoires seemed more clonal than healthy CD4+ repertoires.

This was a survey-level run. Per the original methods: The detection floor for productive clonotype frequency was 2.59 x 10-5. TCRdb's copy holds only in-frame clones and misses some; the assay was immunoSEQ multiplex PCR. D and trimming were read from the DNA, whereas the V and J calls and clone size are those reported in that table. Of tens of thousands of clones listed, roughly four fifths are singletons. As for this clone: Its target is unknown.

The sample comprised CD4+ T cells from blood buffy coats. The TCR originated in a human donor in good health.

Here the CDR3 reads CASSADRAGDTQYF. CDR3 coding DNA: TGTGCCAGCAGTGCCGACAGGGCTGGAGATACGCAGTATTTT. J is TRBJ2-3 and V is TRBV28, with TRBD1 identical over 7 bases. The V gene end was trimmed by 5 bases and the J gene end by 5 bases; junction bases not matched to a gene: 7. The germline V gene has CDR1 MDHEN and CDR2 SYDVKM. The length of the CDR3 is 14 residues.